The sequence of this TCR beta chain was determined in a study of blood T cell repertoires in COVID-19. About the research overall: Acute and convalescent COVID-19 samples came from the United States, Italy and Spain.

The participants were between about 18 and 89 years old and came from under 25 US areas. In the authors' workflow: Reference gene primer amplification yielded estimated nucleated cell counts. Generated by immunoSEQ multiplex PCR, the TCRdb table keeps only in-frame clones and is missing some. The V and J calls and the clone size are those of that table, but D and trimming were determined from the DNA. The table shows some 200,000 clones, with roughly 90% occurring only once. With 2 bases clipped from V and 4 bases from J, the junction kept 9 bases outside the gene matches. The CDR3 has 16 amino acids. CDR1 and CDR2 from the germline V gene are GTSNPN and SVGIG (reference sequence).

This receptor was taken from a woman aged 18-30 years who had recovered from COVID-19. The sequencing sample was made of PBMCs or T cells enriched from blood (not recorded which). V gene TRBV30 combines with J gene TRBJ2-2, with TRBD2 matching over 8 bases. The CDR3 spells CAWSISGAASTGELFF. DNA of the CDR3: TGTGCCTGGAGTATTAGCGGGGCGGCAAGCACCGGGGAGCTGTTTTTT.